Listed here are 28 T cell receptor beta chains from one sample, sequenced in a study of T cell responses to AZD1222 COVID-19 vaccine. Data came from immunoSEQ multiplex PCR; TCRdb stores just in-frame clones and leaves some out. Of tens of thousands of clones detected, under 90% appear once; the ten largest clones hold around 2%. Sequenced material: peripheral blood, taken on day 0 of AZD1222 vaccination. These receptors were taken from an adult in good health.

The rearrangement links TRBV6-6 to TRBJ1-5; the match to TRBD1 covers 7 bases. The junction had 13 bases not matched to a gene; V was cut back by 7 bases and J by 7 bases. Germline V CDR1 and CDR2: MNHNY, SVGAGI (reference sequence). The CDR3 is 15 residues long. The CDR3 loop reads CASTTKQAGGQPQHF. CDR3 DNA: TGTGCCAGCACCACAAAGCAGGCAGGGGGACAGCCCCAGCATTTT.

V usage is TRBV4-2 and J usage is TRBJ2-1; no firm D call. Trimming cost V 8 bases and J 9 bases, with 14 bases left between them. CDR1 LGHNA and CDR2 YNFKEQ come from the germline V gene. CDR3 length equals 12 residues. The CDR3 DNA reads TGTGCCAGCCAGCGCAGCAGTGGTGAGCAGTTCTTC. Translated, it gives CASQRSSGEQFF.

The CDR3 DNA reads as TGTGCCACCAGCGGGCAGTATAGCAATCAGCCCCAGCATTTT. Translated, it gives CATSGQYSNQPQHF. V usage is TRBV15 and J usage is TRBJ1-5; D gene ambiguous. CDR1 LNHNV and CDR2 YYDKDF come from the germline V gene (reference sequence). The ends were cut back, 5 bases at V and 0 bases at J, with 8 bases in the middle. There are 14 residues in the CDR3.

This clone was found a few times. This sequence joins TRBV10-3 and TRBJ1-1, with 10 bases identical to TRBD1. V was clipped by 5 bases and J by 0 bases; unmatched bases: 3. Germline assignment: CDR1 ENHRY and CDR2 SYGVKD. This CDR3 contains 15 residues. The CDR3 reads CAISRTGGLNTEAFF. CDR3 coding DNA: TGTGCCATCAGTAGGACAGGGGGTTTGAACACTGAAGCTTTCTTT.

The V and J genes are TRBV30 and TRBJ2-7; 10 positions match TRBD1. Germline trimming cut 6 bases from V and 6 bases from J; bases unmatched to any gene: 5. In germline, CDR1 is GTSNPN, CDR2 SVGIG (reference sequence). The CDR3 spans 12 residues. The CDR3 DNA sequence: TGTGCCTGCCAGACAGGGGGCATCGAGCAGTACTTC. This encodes CACQTGGIEQYF.

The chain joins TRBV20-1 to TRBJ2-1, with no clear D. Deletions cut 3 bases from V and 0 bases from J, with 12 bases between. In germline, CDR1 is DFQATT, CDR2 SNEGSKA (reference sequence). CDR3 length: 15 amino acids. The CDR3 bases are TGCAGTGCTAGTTTGGCTTTCGGCTCCTACAATGAGCAGTTCTTC. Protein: CSASLAFGSYNEQFF.

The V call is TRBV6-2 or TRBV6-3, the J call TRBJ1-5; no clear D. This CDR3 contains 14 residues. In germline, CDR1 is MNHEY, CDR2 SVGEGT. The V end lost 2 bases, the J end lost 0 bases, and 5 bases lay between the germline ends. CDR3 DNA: TGTGCCAGCAGTTACAGGTATAGCAATCAGCCCCAGCATTTT. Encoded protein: CASSYRYSNQPQHF.

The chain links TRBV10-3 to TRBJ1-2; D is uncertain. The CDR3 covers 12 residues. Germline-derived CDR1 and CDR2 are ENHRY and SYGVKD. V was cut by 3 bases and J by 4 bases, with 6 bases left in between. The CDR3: CAISEQPYGYTF. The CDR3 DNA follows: TGTGCCATCAGTGAACAGCCCTATGGCTACACCTTC.

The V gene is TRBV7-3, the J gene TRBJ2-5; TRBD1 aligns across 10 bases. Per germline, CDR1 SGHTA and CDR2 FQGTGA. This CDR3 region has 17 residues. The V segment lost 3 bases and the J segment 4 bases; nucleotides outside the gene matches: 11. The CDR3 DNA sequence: TGTGCCAGCAGCTTTACGGGACAGGGGCGTAGGGTAGAGACCCAGTACTTC. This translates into CASSFTGQGRRVETQYF. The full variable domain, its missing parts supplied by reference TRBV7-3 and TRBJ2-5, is GAGVSQTPSNKVTEKGKYVELRCDPISGHTALYWYRQSLGQGPEFLIYFQGTGAADDSGLPNDRFFAVRPEGSVSTLKIQRTERGDSAVYLCASSFTGQGRRVETQYFGPGTRLLVL.

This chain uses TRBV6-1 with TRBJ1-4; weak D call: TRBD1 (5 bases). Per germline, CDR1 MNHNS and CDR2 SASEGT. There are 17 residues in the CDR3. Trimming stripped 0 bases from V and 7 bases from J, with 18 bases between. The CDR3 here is CASSEAYGASQSEKLFF. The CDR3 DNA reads TGTGCCAGCAGTGAAGCTTACGGGGCAAGTCAATCTGAAAAACTGTTTTTT.

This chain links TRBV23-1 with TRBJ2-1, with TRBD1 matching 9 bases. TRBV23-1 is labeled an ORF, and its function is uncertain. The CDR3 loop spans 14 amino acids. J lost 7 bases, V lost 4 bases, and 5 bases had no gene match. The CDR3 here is CASSLQTGGNEQFF. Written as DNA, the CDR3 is TGCGCCAGCAGTCTCCAGACAGGGGGGAATGAGCAGTTCTTC.

The CDR3 DNA reads TGTGCCATCAGTGAGTCGTGGGTAGCGGGGGGATACAATGAGCAGTTCTTC. Its translation: CAISESWVAGGYNEQFF. The gene calls are TRBV10-3 and TRBJ2-1; TRBD2 agrees at 10 bases. V shed 0 bases and J 4 bases; nucleotides not matched to a gene: 6. This CDR3 spans 17 amino acids. The germline V gene encodes CDR1 ENHRY and CDR2 SYGVKD.

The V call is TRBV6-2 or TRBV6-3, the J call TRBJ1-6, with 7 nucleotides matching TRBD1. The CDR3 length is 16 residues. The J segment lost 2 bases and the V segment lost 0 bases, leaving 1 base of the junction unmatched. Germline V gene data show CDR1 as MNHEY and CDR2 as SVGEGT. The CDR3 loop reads CASSYSGTAYNSPLHF. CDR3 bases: TGTGCCAGCAGTTACTCCGGGACAGCCTATAATTCACCCCTCCACTTT.

As DNA, the CDR3 is TGCGCCAGCAGCAGGGACAGGGGGCTCTACGAGCAGTACTTC. It encodes CASSRDRGLYEQYF. J is TRBJ2-7 and V is TRBV4-1; 12 bases match TRBD1. The CDR3 runs 14 residues. V dropped 5 bases and J dropped 3; count of bases not matched to a gene: 2. The V gene's germline CDR1 is MGHRA and CDR2 YSYEKL.

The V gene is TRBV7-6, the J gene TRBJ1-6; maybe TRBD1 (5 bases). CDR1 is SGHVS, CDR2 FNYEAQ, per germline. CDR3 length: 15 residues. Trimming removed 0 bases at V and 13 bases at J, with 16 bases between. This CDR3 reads CASSLATGIEGPLHF. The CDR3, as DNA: TGTGCCAGCAGCTTAGCTACGGGGATAGAGGGGCCCCTCCACTTT.

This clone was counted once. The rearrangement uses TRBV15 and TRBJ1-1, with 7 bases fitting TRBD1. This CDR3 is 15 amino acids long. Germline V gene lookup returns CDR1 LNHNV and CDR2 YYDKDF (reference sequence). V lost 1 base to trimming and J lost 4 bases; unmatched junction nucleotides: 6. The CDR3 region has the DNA TGTGCCACCAGCAGAGCAGGGGGTTTTGGCACTGAAGCTTTCTTT. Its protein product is CATSRAGGFGTEAFF.

The CDR3 DNA reads TGTGCCAGCTCCGGGACTAGCACAGATACGCAGTATTTT. Its translation: CASSGTSTDTQYF. The chain recombines TRBV7-3 with TRBJ2-3; TRBD2 might be the D (6 bases). The CDR3 contains 13 residues. CDR1 is SGHTA and CDR2 is FQGTGA in the germline V gene. V was pared by 8 bases and J by 0 bases, with 9 bases between.

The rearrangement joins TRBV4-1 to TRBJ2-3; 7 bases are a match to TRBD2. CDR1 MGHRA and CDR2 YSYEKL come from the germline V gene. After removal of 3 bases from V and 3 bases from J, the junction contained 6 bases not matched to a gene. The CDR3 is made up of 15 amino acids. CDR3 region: CASSQSGKGTDTQYF. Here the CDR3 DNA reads TGCGCCAGCAGCCAGAGCGGGAAGGGAACAGATACGCAGTATTTT.

The CDR3 region is CASSLDRYEKLFF. The DNA of the CDR3 is TGTGCCAGCAGCTTGGACAGATACGAAAAACTGTTTTTT. The rearrangement joins TRBV5-8 to TRBJ1-4; no clear D. Trimming left V 0 bases short and J 8 bases short, with 8 bases between. This CDR3 has 13 amino acids. CDR1 SGHTS and CDR2 YDEGEE come from the germline V gene.

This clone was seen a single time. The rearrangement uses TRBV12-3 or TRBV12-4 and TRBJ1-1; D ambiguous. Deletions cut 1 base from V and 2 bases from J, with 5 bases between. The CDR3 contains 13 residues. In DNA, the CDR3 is TGTGCCAGCAGTTTAGTAACCAACACTGAAGCTTTCTTT. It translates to CASSLVTNTEAFF.

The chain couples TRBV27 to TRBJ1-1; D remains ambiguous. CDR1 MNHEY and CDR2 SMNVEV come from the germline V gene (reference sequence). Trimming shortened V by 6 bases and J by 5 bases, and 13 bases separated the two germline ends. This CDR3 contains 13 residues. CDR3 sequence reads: CASSYKAGTEAFF. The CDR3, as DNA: TGTGCCAGCAGCTATAAAGCCGGGACTGAAGCTTTCTTT.

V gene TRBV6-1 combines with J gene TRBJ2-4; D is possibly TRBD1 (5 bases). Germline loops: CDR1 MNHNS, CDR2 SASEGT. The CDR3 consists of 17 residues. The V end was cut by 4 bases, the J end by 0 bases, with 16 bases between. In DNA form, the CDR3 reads TGTGCCAGCAGTGCTATAGGGGAAAGTCTAGCCAAAAACATTCAGTACTTC. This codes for CASSAIGESLAKNIQYF.

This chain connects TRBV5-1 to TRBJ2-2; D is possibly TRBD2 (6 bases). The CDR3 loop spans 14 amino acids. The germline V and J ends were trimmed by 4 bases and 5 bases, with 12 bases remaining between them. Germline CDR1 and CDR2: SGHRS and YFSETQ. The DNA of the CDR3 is TGCGCCAGCAGCATGACTAGGAATACCGGGGAGCTGTTTTTT. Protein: CASSMTRNTGELFF.

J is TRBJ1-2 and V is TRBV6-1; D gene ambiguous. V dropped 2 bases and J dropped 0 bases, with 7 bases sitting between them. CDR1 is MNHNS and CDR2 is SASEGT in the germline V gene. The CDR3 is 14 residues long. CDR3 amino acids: CASSEFAANYGYTF. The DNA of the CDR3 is TGTGCCAGCAGTGAATTCGCAGCTAACTATGGCTACACCTTC.

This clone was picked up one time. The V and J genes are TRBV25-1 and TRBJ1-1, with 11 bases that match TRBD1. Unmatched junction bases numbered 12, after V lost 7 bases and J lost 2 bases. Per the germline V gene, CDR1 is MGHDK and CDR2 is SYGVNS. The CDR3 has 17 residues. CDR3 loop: CASTGPGQGDLNTEAFF. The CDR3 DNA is TGTGCCAGCACCGGACCGGGACAGGGGGACCTTAACACTGAAGCTTTCTTT.

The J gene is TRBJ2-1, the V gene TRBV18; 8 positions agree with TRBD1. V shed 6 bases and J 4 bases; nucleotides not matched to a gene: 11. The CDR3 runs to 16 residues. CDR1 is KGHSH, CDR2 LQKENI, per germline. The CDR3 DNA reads TGTGCCAGCTCCGAACCCGGGACAGGACTTTACAATGAGCAGTTCTTC. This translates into CASSEPGTGLYNEQFF.

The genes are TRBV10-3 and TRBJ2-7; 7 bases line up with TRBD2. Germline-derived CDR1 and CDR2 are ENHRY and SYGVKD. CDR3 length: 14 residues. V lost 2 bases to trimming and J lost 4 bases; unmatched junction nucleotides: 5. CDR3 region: CAISEGREGYEQYF. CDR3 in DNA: TGTGCCATCAGTGAGGGCAGGGAGGGTTACGAGCAGTACTTC.

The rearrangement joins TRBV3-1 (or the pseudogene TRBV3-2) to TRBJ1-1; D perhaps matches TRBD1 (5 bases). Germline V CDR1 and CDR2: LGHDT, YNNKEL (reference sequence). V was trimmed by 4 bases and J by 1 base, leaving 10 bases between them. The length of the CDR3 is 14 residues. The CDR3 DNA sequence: TGTGCCAGCAGCCCCCGGGGCGCGAACACTGAAGCTTTCTTT. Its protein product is CASSPRGANTEAFF.